One sample yielded the 8 T cell receptor beta chains listed below, sequenced in a study of T cell changes during pregnancy in multiple sclerosis. Data came from immunoSEQ multiplex PCR; TCRdb stores just in-frame clones and leaves some out. The data hold tens of thousands of clones, with 80% to 95% observed a single time. Sequencing used peripheral blood, obtained in the third trimester of pregnancy. Every receptor here comes from a female donor in good health, enrolled as a control in a pregnancy study.

The chain recombines TRBV18 with TRBJ1-2; TRBD1 aligns across 8 bases. Germline trimming cut 1 base from V and 4 bases from J; bases unmatched to any gene: 5. Looked up from germline, CDR1 is KGHSH and CDR2 is LQKENI. The CDR3 is 15 residues long. For the CDR3, the DNA is TGTGCCAGCTCACCACTTCCAGGGGGCTCCTATGGCTACACCTTC. It translates to CASSPLPGGSYGYTF.

The chain has TRBV15 and TRBJ2-2, with no clear D. Trimming took off 0 bases at V and 1 base at J, with 6 bases between the two ends. CDR1 and CDR2 from the germline V gene are LNHNV and YYDKDF (reference sequence). The CDR3 is 15 amino acids. The CDR3 DNA reads as TGTGCCACCAGCAGAGATCCCGGGAACACCGGGGAGCTGTTTTTT. Amino acids: CATSRDPGNTGELFF.

V is TRBV28 and J is TRBJ1-2; 8 positions match TRBD1. CDR3 length: 14 residues. Germline V CDR1 and CDR2: MDHEN, SYDVKM. The V gene end was trimmed by 5 bases and the J gene end by 7 bases; junction bases not matched to a gene: 9. In DNA, the CDR3 is TGTGCCAGCAGTCCCAACAGGGGGGCCTTTGGCTACACCTTC. The encoded protein is CASSPNRGAFGYTF.

V usage is TRBV5-1 and J usage is TRBJ2-3; 11 bases are shared with TRBD2. J was trimmed by 0 bases and V by 4 bases; bases with no gene match: 10. The CDR3 loop spans 18 amino acids. CDR1 and CDR2 from the germline V gene are SGHRS and YFSETQ. CDR3 nucleotide sequence: TGCGCCAGCAGCCCGGGACTAGCGGCCACGGTGAGCACAGATACGCAGTATTTT. It is translated as CASSPGLAATVSTDTQYF.

The V gene is TRBV9, the J gene TRBJ2-7; D remains ambiguous. Trimming removed 0 bases at V and 5 bases at J, with 18 bases between. The CDR3 is made up of 16 amino acids. CDR1 and CDR2 from the germline V gene are SGDLS and YYNGEE. CDR3 DNA sequence: TGTGCCAGCAGCGTAGGTTGGGCTTTACCTACAGACGAGCAGTACTTC. This sequence encodes CASSVGWALPTDEQYF.

This sequence joins TRBV7-8 and TRBJ2-3, with a weak D call TRBD2 (5 bases). Germline CDR1 reads SGHVS; CDR2 reads FQNEAQ. V lost 2 bases to trimming and J lost 0 bases, with 12 bases between them. The CDR3 has 16 amino acids. The CDR3 nucleotides are TGTGCCAGCAGCTTATATAGCGCCACAAGCACAGATACGCAGTATTTT. It yields the protein CASSLYSATSTDTQYF. The entire variable domain, with the rest obtained from reference TRBV7-8 and TRBJ2-3, is as follows: GAGVSQSPRYKVAKRGQDVALRCDPISGHVSLFWYQQALGQGPEFLTYFQNEAQLDKSGLPSDRFFAERPEGSVSTLKIQRTQQEDSAVYLCASSLYSATSTDTQYFGPGTRLTVL.

The chain employs TRBV19 and TRBJ2-5; 7 bases fit TRBD1. Germline V lookup: CDR1 LNHDA, CDR2 SQIVND (reference sequence). J lost 5 bases, V lost 5 bases, and 8 bases had no gene match. CDR3 length equals 14 residues. In DNA, the CDR3 is TGTGCCAGTAGTTCCGTCGACAGGGCGGAGACCCAGTACTTC. Its protein product is CASSSVDRAETQYF.

The V call is TRBV13, the J call TRBJ2-7; TRBD2 matches at 7 bases. The CDR3 consists of 15 residues. The germline V gene encodes CDR1 PRHDT and CDR2 FYEKMQ (reference sequence). Trimming took 2 bases from V and 2 from J; bases not matched to a gene: 6. CDR3 loop: CASSLYGGGAYEQYF. In nucleotides, the CDR3 is TGTGCCAGCAGCTTATATGGTGGGGGGGCCTACGAGCAGTACTTC.